This T cell receptor (beta chain) derives from a study of cytomegalovirus exposure and HLA in healthy donors (dated by TCRdb to about 2017). For the wider study: An earlier analysis of several hundred of the donors reported 250 to 300 Gb of sequence data and some 100 million unique TCR beta sequences from about 200 million T cells. An early release that covered some 630 HLA-typed donors contained approximately 300 gigabases of sequencing data and 85 million to 100 million unique TCR sequences. Of the approximately 400 genotyped donors, 81% were placed in the genetic ancestry cluster associated with self-reported Caucasian donors. The study aimed to test whether cataloging public T cell receptors could reveal signatures of past pathogen exposure. Using immunosequencing, the study profiled T cell repertoires from about 650 subjects and related those repertoires to cytomegalovirus serostatus. Besides the first cohort of approximately 670 subjects, a separate validation cohort made up of roughly 120 different subjects was used. To predict cytomegalovirus infection status, the study combined high-throughput TCR immunosequencing, statistical association of individual TCRs with disease status, and machine learning. A later analysis re-examined previously published TCR beta repertoires from just over 650 donors and added high-resolution HLA genotyping to investigate patterns of TCR occurrence. In the later analysis, no new phenotypic data were used to find candidate immune exposures; instead, reliance was placed on TCR beta sequences and their occurrence across donors. In an earlier analysis of several hundred of the donors, high-throughput TCR beta sequencing was used to judge whether each TCR beta V gene segment behaved as functional or pseudogenic. Donor age, sex, ethnicity and CMV serostatus were compiled alongside the repertoire data. Genome-wide SNP genotypes for about 65% of the 666 donors were used in a later genetic analysis, which treated that subset as a discovery cohort. All discovery cohort repertoires had been generated using a single sequencing platform. HLA typing covered class I and class II loci at four-digit resolution. The number of donors typed differed by locus, with 629-630 for A, B, C, DRB1 and DQB1, roughly 550 for DQA1, approximately 570 for DPA1, and around 450 for DPB1. Roughly five DR-DQ haplotypes were handled as single units for association and clustering, since linkage in the cohort was strong. Among about 390 genotyped donors of the cohort, an average of around 240,000 unique TCR beta nucleotide sequences were sequenced per donor, around 20% of them non-productive.

About this clone itself: The antigen this receptor binds is unknown. Per-nucleotide qualities are absent, and no much larger clonotype sits a single base away.

Spanning cysteine to phenylalanine, the CDR3 consists of 16 amino acids. The read is trimmed to its CDR3 DNA, 48 bases read in frame from base 1. V is cut back by 3 bases and J by 6 bases, with 6 bases in the junction unmatched. From a lookup of the germline V gene, CDR1 and CDR2 are LGHNA and YNFKEQ. Libraries were built with the immunoSEQ multiplex PCR assay. The multiplex PCR relied on a mix of 60 forward primers for TCR Vbeta segments and 13 reverse primers for TCR Jbeta segments. The CDR3 region of rearranged TCR beta genes was amplified from genomic DNA with a multiplex PCR assay. The Illumina HiSeq System was used to sequence the amplified TCR beta libraries as 87-base-pair reads. The published analysis was carried out like this. In a later analysis, some 80 million unique TCR beta chains were counted across the roughly 610 repertoires, and about 10 million of these chains were shared by at least two donors. To remove PCR and sequencing errors, raw reads were error-corrected and collapsed into unique sequences using a nearest-neighbor algorithm that merged closely related sequences. Alignment of CDR3 sequences to IMGT reference sequences was used to assign V, D and J gene segments. For a sequence to be retained, a match of at least six nucleotides to both a V gene segment and a J gene segment was required. Rearrangements were classified as productive when the CDR3 lacked stop codons and remained in frame with V and J, and all other rearrangements were classified as non-productive. Following IMGT convention, CDR3 was defined as the stretch from the second conserved V-encoded cysteine up to the conserved J-encoded phenylalanine. The earlier analysis of fewer than 700 of the donors excluded sequences that lacked an unambiguous match to a single V gene segment. In an earlier analysis of some 590 of the donors, a V segment was called functional when productive rearrangements were above 56.7%, and segregating when the standard deviation between donors exceeded 5%. A statistical classification framework was built for diagnosing cytomegalovirus status from the catalog of TCR beta chain sequences. A later analysis assigned V and J genes by comparing TCR nucleotide sequences with IMGT/GENE-DB human TR gene sequences. Using the TCRdist pipeline, a later analysis assigned CDR3 sequences along with most-parsimonious VDJ recombination scenarios. A later analysis defined each TCR beta chain by its CDR3 amino acid sequence plus V-gene family, and excluded reads lacking a unique V-gene family. A later analysis removed 550 to 700 highly shared, low-generation-probability nucleotide sequences to deal with suspected cross-contamination and a sequencing artifact. In a later analysis, a clonal expansion index for each public chain was calculated from normalized within-repertoire ranks of inferred template counts. In a later analysis, generation probabilities were computed using a VDJ recombination model fitted to out-of-frame rearrangements, and the results were checked against IGoR. In a later analysis, hypergeometric tests were used to score TCR-TCR, TCR-HLA and TCR-CMV co-occurrence, with a repertoire-size bias correction applied to TCR pairs. To estimate false discovery rates, a later analysis permuted the HLA or CMV assignments 20 times. In a later analysis, co-occurring TCRs were grouped using DBSCAN, and TCRdist sequence similarity was added for clustering within HLA-allele-positive subsets. Repertoires with fewer than 30,000 or more than 120,000 public chains, plus five repertoires with anomalous nucleotide sharing, were excluded from co-occurrence clustering. The table was pulled from immuneACCESS by TCRdb, which kept in-frame rearrangements only. Such tables lose some clones; where checked, under half of the loss comes from unresolved V genes, and the rest has no known cause. From that table come the V and J calls and clone size; the DNA was used to work out D and trimming. The sample has tens of thousands of clones on record, about 79% of them singletons. The ten top clones hold 5.5% of the sample.

On the study overall, not on this receptor specifically: In a later analysis, several top co-occurrence clusters were reported to appear linked to parvovirus B19, influenza, CMV and Epstein-Barr virus. According to a later genetic analysis, donors in an Asian-associated ancestry cluster had fewer N-insertions in productive TCRs than the approximately 630-donor mean. Most TCR sequences were seen in very few donors, while some public TCRs were found in many individuals. Most CMV-associated TCR beta chains appeared to be HLA-restricted in a later analysis, and the HLA associations seemed to be driven largely by CMV exposure. This cohort had only TCR beta chains sequenced, and the lack of alpha or paired-chain data limited which features could be detected. A cluster of highly shared sequence variants was judged likely to represent a technical artifact of the sequencing pipeline. Broadly in line with IMGT annotations, most TCR beta V segments showed up in productive rearrangements about 87% or about 30% of the time in an earlier analysis of several hundred of the donors. The authors suggested that the approach could potentially be extended to other disease states and immunological phenotypes. Because counts were too low, some 16 rarely observed V segments, including chromosome 9 orphons, were excluded from the earlier analysis of several hundred of the donors. Strong co-occurrence of HLA alleles, especially DR and DQ, made assigning TCR associations to individual alleles difficult. Roughly uniform sequencing depth across donors was assumed in presence/absence analyses, although this assumption may not hold. Some IMGT-functional V segments, including TRBV6-2 and TRBV6-3, could not be distinguished by the 87-base-pair reads and were therefore excluded. A further reported finding was that TCR beta sequences accurately predicted the HLA-A and HLA-B alleles for most subjects in the first cohort. Compared with equally common non-associated chains, HLA-associated TCR beta chains in a later analysis were more clonally expanded and had lower generation probabilities. Three of the identified cytomegalovirus-associated TCR beta chains were confirmed in vitro to be specific for cytomegalovirus antigens. The only immune exposure information available for the cohort was CMV serostatus. A later analysis associated approximately 17,000 TCR beta sequences with specific HLA alleles at a false discovery rate of 0.05. In a later analysis, TCR association rates were found to vary across HLA loci, with the most associated TCRs seen for DRB1 alleles and the fewest for HLA-C alleles. A total of roughly 160 TCR beta chains were listed by the study as associated with cytomegalovirus. HLA typing was unavailable for some donors at each locus, so association tests used only the typed subset. The classifier was reported to diagnose cytomegalovirus status with high specificity and sensitivity in both the original and validation cohorts. Linkage disequilibrium might explain the correlated functional status among segregating V segments, but an unknown experimental factor could not be ruled out. In a later genetic analysis, a missense DCLRE1C variant was associated with V-gene and J-gene trimming of TCR beta chains, and the association was replicated in an independent cohort.

The cohort comprised hundreds of healthy bone marrow donors. At the time of sampling, all cohort members were nominally healthy, though unrecorded immune exposures were likely present. The donor tested CMV seropositive and was one of the 289 seropositive cohort members. Every donor gave a peripheral blood sample, and the peripheral blood mononuclear cells from that sample were used for TCR beta sequencing. The Qiagen DNeasy Blood Extraction Kit was used to extract genomic DNA from the blood cell samples. The sequence is built from TRBV4-2 and TRBJ1-4; a stretch of 11 junction bases matches TRBD1. Sequenced: PBMCs. This clonotype was obtained from a male donor in good health and CMV-seropositive. The base sequence is TGTGCCAGCAGCCACCTGGGACAGGGGGAAGATGAAAAACTGTTTTTT. This codes for CASSHLGQGEDEKLFF.